This T cell receptor beta chain emerged from a study of T cell responses to AZD1222 COVID-19 vaccine. Points from the study as a whole: Clonal diversity was possibly underestimated; the donors were predominantly white British and more often female.

Worth noting for this clone: Its specificity is not known.

Clones were read by immunoSEQ multiplex PCR, and TCRdb kept only the in-frame ones, dropping some. Here the sample spans approximately 190,000 clones, 90% to 95% being singletons. The sequence was obtained from an adult in good health. The sequences come from peripheral blood, collected on day 0 of AZD1222 vaccination.

The CDR3 is CASSPRFGNTEAFF. The CDR3, as DNA: TGTGCCAGCTCACCACGATTCGGAAACACTGAAGCTTTCTTT. The rearrangement uses TRBV18 and TRBJ1-1, with D hard to call. This CDR3 is built from 14 residues. Trimming took 1 base from V and 2 from J, leaving 8 bases between them. Germline V gene data show CDR1 as KGHSH and CDR2 as LQKENI.